These 18 T cell receptor beta chains share one sample of origin, sequenced in a study of T cells in Graves' hyperthyroidism and ophthalmopathy. The investigators amplified TCR beta CDR3 regions from RNA transcripts. HTBI primers drove first-round RT-PCR of the TCR CDR3. TCRdb passed the multiplex PCR reads through MiXCR, listing each CDR3 protein once. This sample has fewer than 900,000 distinct CDR3 sequences, with about 15% found just once. Sequenced input: blood. These receptors all come from a man in his late teens or twenties with Graves' hyperthyroidism.

This chain joins TRBV10-2 and TRBJ2-7; 8 bases are a match to TRBD1. Germline-derived CDR1 and CDR2 are WSHSY and SAAADI. This CDR3 has 17 amino acids. Unmatched junction bases numbered 13, after V lost 4 bases and J lost 2 bases. CDR3 DNA: TGCGCCAGCAGTGTGAGGACAGGGCCAACCACCCCCTACGAGCAGTACTTC. Translating it yields CASSVRTGPTTPYEQYF.

This clonotype appeared a few times. This rearrangement joins TRBV9 to TRBJ2-1; 11 bases match TRBD2. Germline-derived CDR1 and CDR2 are SGDLS and YYNGEE. V dropped 3 bases and J dropped 10; count of bases not matched to a gene: 6. CDR3 length: 14 amino acids. The CDR3 DNA reads as TGTGCCAGCAGCGGTAGCGGGAGGGCCTTGGAGCAGTTCTTC. As protein: CASSGSGRALEQFF.

This clonotype was detected many times. The V gene is TRBV27, the J gene TRBJ1-1; the D gene is possibly TRBD1 (5 bases). Looked up from germline, CDR1 is MNHEY and CDR2 is SMNVEV (reference sequence). Trimming took off 0 bases at V and 1 base at J, with 6 bases between the two ends. This CDR3 has 14 residues. As DNA, the CDR3 is TGTGCCAGCAGTTTATCTCAGGGGAACACTGAAGCTTTCTTT. This gives the protein CASSLSQGNTEAFF.

This clonotype was counted ten times or more. Written as DNA, the CDR3 is TGTGCCAGCAGCCAGCGGCGCGGGACCGAGCAGTTCTTC. Protein sequence: CASSQRRGTEQFF. This chain connects TRBV11-3 to TRBJ2-1; maybe TRBD2 (6 bases). V was trimmed by 5 bases and J by 10 bases, leaving 15 bases between them. CDR1 is SGHNT and CDR2 is YENEEA in the germline V gene. The CDR3 is 13 amino acids.

This clonotype appeared many times. This chain connects TRBV27 to TRBJ1-1; D is unresolved. The CDR3 runs 13 residues. Germline assignment: CDR1 MNHEY and CDR2 SMNVEV (reference sequence). The V end lost 0 bases, the J end lost 1 base, and 3 bases lay between the germline ends. The DNA of the CDR3 is TGTGCCAGCAGTTTATCTGCGAACACTGAAGCTTTCTTT. Protein product: CASSLSANTEAFF.

This clonotype was observed at least ten times. The chain has TRBV12-3 or TRBV12-4 and TRBJ2-1; 7 bases line up with TRBD2. The CDR3 runs to 15 residues. With 2 bases clipped from V and 7 bases from J, the junction kept 8 bases outside the gene matches. The CDR3 nucleotides are TGTGCCAGCAGTTTATGGGAGGGCCGAAGGAATGAGCAGTTCTTC. Its translation is CASSLWEGRRNEQFF.

The chain employs TRBV7-9 and TRBJ2-1; either TRBD1 or TRBD2 may fit D (5 bases each). Germline V gene lookup returns CDR1 SEHNR and CDR2 FQNEAQ (reference sequence). The CDR3 is 15 residues long. V was pared by 6 bases and J by 0 bases, with 12 bases between. CDR3 sequence reads: CASSSGRPSYNEQFF. CDR3 in DNA: TGTGCCAGCAGTTCGGGACGGCCCTCCTACAATGAGCAGTTCTTC.

This clonotype appeared a few times. The chain is built from TRBV6-4 and TRBJ1-1; TRBD1 aligns across 9 bases. The ends lost 5 bases at V and 1 base at J; junction bases unmatched: 5. The CDR3 length is 15 residues. The V gene's germline CDR1 is MRHNA and CDR2 SNTAGT. The chain's CDR3 is CASSTWTGANTEAFF. CDR3 nucleotide sequence: TGTGCCAGCAGTACCTGGACAGGGGCGAACACTGAAGCTTTCTTT.

This clonotype was detected only a few times. The V call is TRBV4-1, the J call TRBJ1-1; D uncertain. The CDR3 sequence is 14 residues long. V dropped 4 bases and J dropped 5 bases, with 14 bases sitting between them. Germline CDR1 and CDR2: MGHRA and YSYEKL. The CDR3 is CASSLPGEETEAFF. For the CDR3, the DNA is TGCGCCAGCAGCCTCCCCGGGGAGGAGACTGAAGCTTTCTTT.

This clonotype was found a few times. The rearrangement links TRBV6-1 to TRBJ2-1; D uncertain. This CDR3 has 13 residues. From germline, CDR1 is MNHNS and CDR2 SASEGT. Trimming pared 5 bases from V and 8 bases from J, leaving 13 bases between. The CDR3 spells CASSPLTLDEQFF. CDR3 DNA: TGTGCCAGCAGTCCCCTCACCTTGGATGAGCAGTTCTTC.

The genes are TRBV6-1 and TRBJ1-3; D remains unclear. CDR3 length: 14 amino acids. V was clipped by 2 bases and J by 7 bases, with 12 bases between them. CDR1 and CDR2 (germline): MNHNS, SASEGT. The CDR3 sequence is CASSERRGLNTIYF. The CDR3 nucleotides read TGTGCCAGCAGTGAAAGGCGAGGGTTGAACACCATATATTTT.

Ten or more counts support this clonotype. The CDR3 DNA is TGCAGTGCTAGAGAAGCTAGCGGGATCCAAGAGACCCAGTACTTC. Residues: CSAREASGIQETQYF. This chain connects TRBV20-1 to TRBJ2-5; 9 positions agree with TRBD2. Losses at the gene ends were 0 bases for V and 1 base for J; bases not matched to a gene: 3. Germline lookup yields CDR1 DFQATT and CDR2 SNEGSKA (reference sequence). CDR3 length: 15 residues.

The rearrangement links TRBV20-1 to TRBJ2-5; 10 bases are shared with TRBD2. V lost 3 bases, J lost 5 bases, and 9 bases stayed unmatched. The CDR3 spans 15 residues. Germline CDR1 and CDR2: DFQATT and SNEGSKA (reference sequence). Here the CDR3 reads CSARRPAGGPETQYF. In nucleotides, the CDR3 is TGCAGTGCTAGGCGACCAGCGGGAGGGCCGGAGACCCAGTACTTC.

The table lists this clonotype with many counts. The V gene is TRBV11-3, the J gene TRBJ2-5, with 14 nucleotides matching TRBD2. Germline CDR1 SGHNT, CDR2 YENEEA. The CDR3 has 16 amino acids. V dropped 4 bases and J dropped 5; count of bases not matched to a gene: 6. The chain's CDR3 is CASSSGLAGAGETQYF. In DNA, the CDR3 is TGTGCCAGCAGCTCGGGACTAGCGGGAGCGGGTGAGACCCAGTACTTC.

This clonotype has more than one count but fewer than ten. The chain recombines TRBV30 with TRBJ1-5, with D perhaps matching TRBD1 (6 bases). The germline V gene encodes CDR1 GTSNPN and CDR2 SVGIG (reference sequence). The CDR3 totals 13 residues. The ends were cut back, 2 bases at V and 9 bases at J, with 14 bases in the middle. The CDR3 reads CAWSSGGGRPQHF. The CDR3 DNA reads as TGTGCCTGGAGTTCGGGGGGCGGGCGGCCCCAGCATTTT.

This clonotype came up many times. The chain links TRBV6-2 or TRBV6-3 to TRBJ1-1; D not certain. The CDR3 sequence is 14 residues long. Germline loops: CDR1 MNHEY, CDR2 SVGEGT. V shed 0 bases and J shed 1 base, with 6 bases lying between them. The CDR3: CASSYSISNTEAFF. Written as DNA, the CDR3 is TGTGCCAGCAGTTACTCCATCTCGAACACTGAAGCTTTCTTT.

This clonotype has just a few counts. The V and J genes are TRBV9 and TRBJ2-1; D may be TRBD1 or TRBD2 (5 bases each). V was shortened by 7 bases and J by 8 bases, with 19 bases between the two germline ends. This CDR3 contains 14 residues. Germline assignment: CDR1 SGDLS and CDR2 YYNGEE. Written as DNA, the CDR3 is TGTGCCAGCGGCCCGGGAAGGGGCCAGGATGAGCAGTTCTTC. Translation: CASGPGRGQDEQFF.

This clonotype was observed many times. V gene TRBV11-2 combines with J gene TRBJ1-1; D is unclear. CDR1 and CDR2 from the germline V gene are SGHAT and FQNNGV. The CDR3 covers 13 residues. V lost 3 bases to trimming and J lost 1 base, with 6 bases between them. CDR3: CASSFQANTEAFF. In nucleotides, the CDR3 is TGTGCCAGCAGCTTCCAGGCGAACACTGAAGCTTTCTTT.